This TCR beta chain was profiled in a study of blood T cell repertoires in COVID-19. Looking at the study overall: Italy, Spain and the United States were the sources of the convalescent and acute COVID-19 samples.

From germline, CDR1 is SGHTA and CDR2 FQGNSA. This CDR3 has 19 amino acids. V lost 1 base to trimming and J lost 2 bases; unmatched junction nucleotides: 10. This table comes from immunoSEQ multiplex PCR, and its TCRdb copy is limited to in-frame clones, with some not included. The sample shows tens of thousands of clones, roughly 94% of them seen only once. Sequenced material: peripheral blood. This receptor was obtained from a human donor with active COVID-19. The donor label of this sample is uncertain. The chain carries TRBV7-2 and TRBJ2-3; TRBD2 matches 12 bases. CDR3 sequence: CASSLVGPLAGGVTDTQYF. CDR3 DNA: TGTGCCAGCAGCTTAGTCGGGCCGCTAGCGGGAGGGGTCACAGATACGCAGTATTTT.